The 4 T cell receptor beta chains presented below share a single source sample, sequenced in a study of T cell repertoires in cytomegalovirus infection. Their target antigens are unknown. Each CDR3 protein gets one entry after TCRdb re-called the reads with MiXCR. The profile shows 800,000 to 950,000 distinct CDR3 sequences, around a third of them singletons. The sequences come from cultured CD8+ T cells from PBMCs, collected from culture after CMV antigen stimulation. The receptors here all came from a human donor in good health (CMV status not recorded). Some clones in this sample may be carry-over from other donors' samples.

This clonotype has only a few counts. The V gene is TRBV11-2, the J gene TRBJ2-3; D gene unclear. The length of the CDR3 is 13 residues. The V end lost 5 bases, the J end lost 6 bases, and 12 bases lay between the germline ends. CDR1 and CDR2 (germline): SGHAT, FQNNGV. In DNA form, the CDR3 reads TGTGCCAGCAGCCCCTTGGCCTCGGATACGCAGTATTTT. Translating it yields CASSPLASDTQYF.

This clonotype has at least ten counts. The V and J genes are TRBV7-6 and TRBJ2-3; D is unclear. Germline CDR1 SGHVS, CDR2 FNYEAQ. Trimming removed 5 bases at V and 0 bases at J, with 12 bases between. This CDR3 spans 15 amino acids. The CDR3 here is CASSRTRSSTDTQYF. The CDR3 DNA reads as TGTGCCAGCAGCAGAACTCGCTCTAGCACAGATACGCAGTATTTT.

The chain employs TRBV6-5 and TRBJ1-1; D not certain. Germline assignment: CDR1 MNHEY and CDR2 SVGAGI. The CDR3 consists of 11 residues. The germline V and J ends were trimmed by 5 bases and 3 bases, with 4 bases remaining between them. The CDR3 reads CASSTHTEAFF. CDR3 in DNA: TGTGCCAGCAGTACCCACACTGAAGCTTTCTTT.

This sequence joins TRBV12-3 or TRBV12-4 and TRBJ1-2; no firm D call. Trimming cost V 5 bases and J 2 bases, with 9 bases left between them. The CDR3 covers 13 residues. The CDR3 is CASSHTINYGYTF. The DNA of the CDR3 is TGTGCCAGCAGTCATACAATAAACTATGGCTACACCTTC.